This is a list of T cell receptor beta chains from one sample in a study of T cell responses to AZD1222 COVID-19 vaccine. Generated by immunoSEQ multiplex PCR, the TCRdb table keeps only in-frame clones and is missing some. Found here are around 140,000 clones, about nine tenths of them singletons; the top ten hold roughly 1.8%. The material was peripheral blood, obtained on day 0 of AZD1222 vaccination. The receptors originated from an adult in good health. Both conserved end residues are part of each CDR3. Fields, in order: clone size, V gene, CDR3 length, J gene, D gene, CDR3 protein, CDR3 DNA. D genes are given only for firm matches. Only some rows state a clone size, as once, few, many or a class for expanded clones.

NA	TRBV19	12	TRBJ1-4	NA	CASTGGLEKLFF	TGTGCCAGTACCGGGGGTCTTGAAAAACTGTTTTTT
NA	TRBV7-2	15	TRBJ2-1	TRBD2	CASSLDGTRSNEQFF	TGTGCCAGCAGCTTAGATGGGACTAGGTCCAATGAGCAGTTCTTC
NA	TRBV28	14	TRBJ1-1	NA	CASRGVGTDTEAFF	TGTGCCAGCAGGGGGGTAGGGACGGACACTGAAGCTTTCTTT
NA	TRBV5-1	14	TRBJ2-1	NA	CASSRDGFSNEQFF	TGCGCCAGCAGTCGGGACGGGTTTTCGAATGAGCAGTTCTTC
NA	TRBV2	14	TRBJ2-1	TRBD2	CASRSGGRMNEQFF	TGTGCCAGCAGGTCGGGAGGGAGGATGAATGAGCAGTTCTTC
NA	TRBV5-1	14	TRBJ1-1	TRBD1	CASSFRQGDTEAFF	TGCGCCAGCAGCTTTAGACAGGGGGACACTGAAGCTTTCTTT
NA	TRBV12-3/TRBV12-4	13	TRBJ2-7	TRBD1	CASSWTGGYEQYF	TGTGCCAGCAGTTGGACAGGGGGCTACGAGCAGTACTTC
once	TRBV7-9	15	TRBJ2-3	NA	CASSLRSRFADTQYF	TGTGCCAGCAGCTTAAGGTCCCGGTTCGCAGATACGCAGTATTTT
NA	TRBV27	16	TRBJ2-7	TRBD2	CASSLSRASGVYEQYF	TGTGCCAGCAGTTTAAGTAGGGCTAGCGGGGTCTACGAGCAGTACTTC
NA	TRBV7-3	16	TRBJ1-6	NA	CASSLNPAGIGSPLHF	TGTGCCAGCAGCTTAAACCCTGCGGGAATCGGCTCACCCCTCCACTTT
NA	TRBV6-5	15	TRBJ1-5	TRBD1	CASSRQGIGNQPQHF	TGTGCCAGCAGTAGACAGGGGATCGGCAATCAGCCCCAGCATTTT
NA	TRBV5-1	15	TRBJ2-1	TRBD2	CASSLFGLAGDEQFF	TGCGCCAGCAGCCTATTTGGACTAGCGGGAGATGAGCAGTTCTTC
NA	TRBV5-1	12	TRBJ1-2	NA	CASSLVADGYTF	TGCGCCAGCAGCTTGGTGGCGGATGGCTACACCTTC
NA	TRBV7-9	15	TRBJ1-1	TRBD1	CASSPIDRGEPEAFF	TGTGCCAGCAGCCCGATTGACAGGGGAGAACCTGAAGCTTTCTTT
NA	TRBV29-1	13	TRBJ2-3	NA	CSVERVNTDTQYF	TGCAGCGTTGAACGGGTCAACACAGATACGCAGTATTTT
NA	TRBV12-3/TRBV12-4	13	TRBJ1-4	NA	CASSLKGNEKLFF	TGTGCCAGCAGTTTAAAGGGTAATGAAAAACTGTTTTTT
NA	TRBV6-5	15	TRBJ1-3	NA	CASSYSKGTGNTIYF	TGTGCCAGCAGTTACTCGAAAGGGACTGGAAACACCATATATTTT